The clone carrying this TCR beta chain occurred many times. The source of the sample is a study of metastatic and nonmetastatic thyroid tumors. Across the study: Repertoires from malignant and benign thyroid patients were compared across blood and tumor or nodule tissue.

Ahead of thyroid surgery, no patient had received treatment of any kind. Looked up from germline, CDR1 is SGHTS and CDR2 is YDEGEE. Trimming took 6 bases from V and 3 from J, leaving 4 bases between them. The CDR3 sequence is 11 residues long. TCRdb reprocessed the PCR reads using MiXCR. The profile shows tens of thousands of clones, 25% to 30% of them singletons. The rearrangement uses TRBV5-8 and TRBJ2-1; the D is unclear. The material sequenced was blood. The sequence came from a female donor with papillary thyroid cancer or a benign thyroid nodule (not recorded which). Some clones in this sample may be carry-over from other donors' samples. CDR3 in DNA: TGTGCCAGCAACATCTACAATGAGCAGTTCTTC. Residues: CASNIYNEQFF.